This TCR beta chain is drawn from a study of T cells after yellow fever vaccination (dated by TCRdb to about 2019). Regarding the research as a whole: The SMART-Seq v4 Ultra Low Input RNA kit was used to prepare libraries from fractions with low cell numbers. Bulk TCR alpha and beta repertoires were sequenced longitudinally to track T-cell clones before and after primary and booster YFV17D yellow fever vaccination. Two healthy male donors made up the cohort, one aged 18 to 30 years and the other aged 30 to 40 years. Blood was drawn at multiple timepoints before and after primary and secondary immunization, with bulk PBMC replicates and cell subsets isolated.

The sample's treatment or condition label, in plain terms: live attenuated yellow fever vaccine strain. A standard Ficoll-Paque protocol was used to isolate PBMCs from peripheral blood. Dynabeads CD4 and CD8 positive selection kits were used to isolate CD4 and CD8 T-cell fractions. TriZol was used to extract RNA from bulk PBMCs, from CD4 and CD8 fractions, and from dextramer-positive and dextramer-negative fractions. This clonotype was detected ten times or more. Its cognate antigen has yet to be identified. The record has no base qualities; no much larger clone is one base away. For CDR1 and CDR2, the germline V gene lists SGHNT and YENEEA. V is clipped by 3 bases and J by 10 bases, and the sequence between their germline boundaries is 10 bases long. The CDR3, cysteine through phenylalanine, is 12 amino acids long. Just the 36-base CDR3 DNA is kept, in frame starting at base 1. The paper as a whole reports these results and caveats: Because the study included only two donors, the extent to which the findings can be generalized is limited. A small share of clonotypes was detected in both CD4 and CD8 compartments, with the overlap likely arising from convergent recombination. Compared with the primary T-cell response, the secondary T-cell response was weaker but faster, peaking on day 5 rather than day 15. Because abundant contaminating clonotypes from the bulk population could be contained in FACS-sorted repertoires, computational filtering was required. After the booster, most clones that had expanded after primary vaccination were detected again (roughly 96% of CD4 and around 88% of CD8), suggesting broad maintenance of memory.

TCR cDNA was synthesized by 5'RACE template switching, through which a universal primer site and unique molecular identifiers were introduced. Priming for cDNA synthesis came from both the TCR alpha and TCR beta constant segments. Two PCR steps were used to amplify libraries, with sample barcodes and sequencing adapters being added in the second step. Sequencing of libraries was done on Illumina HiSeq 2500 (2x100 bp) or NovaSeq (2x150 bp). The authors processed their data as follows. Reads were demultiplexed and collapsed into UMI consensus sequences with MIGEC, and V(D)J alignment was performed with MiXCR. Vaccine-responding clonotypes were identified with edgeR using replicate PBMC samples, with FDR below 0.01 and a log2 fold change above 5 up to day 15 being required. Each bulk clonotype received a CD4 or CD8 identity based on whether the sequenced CD4 or CD8 repertoire contained that clonotype at higher abundance. The raw public data were reprocessed by TCRdb itself: fastp quality trimming at Q25, MiXCR clonotype calling, in-frame beta chains only. Rows with one shared CDR3 protein collapse into an entry with the most common genes and DNA. The V and J calls follow TCRdb's processing rather than the paper's. Present in this sample are roughly 63,000 distinct CDR3 sequences, less than 8.5% of which were seen just once. Less than 40% of the sample lies in the top ten.

The sequenced sample was CD8+ T cells sorted from PBMCs, obtained 15 days after the yellow fever booster vaccination. Rearrangement joined TRBV11-3 to TRBJ2-1; a tentative D match to TRBD2 spans 6 bases. The source is a young man who received the YFV17D yellow fever vaccine. The nucleotide sequence is TGTGCCAGCAGCTTCCGGGACTGGGAGCAGTTCTTC. It codes for CASSFRDWEQFF.